These 7 T cell receptor beta chains were sequenced from one sample in a study of Graves' ophthalmopathy and Graves' hyperthyroidism. Amplification from RNA transcripts yielded the TCR beta CDR3 regions. HTBI primers primed a first-round RT-PCR, and a second-round multiplex PCR followed. Each CDR3 protein is one row after TCRdb ran MiXCR on the multiplex PCR reads. The sample has roughly 400,000 distinct CDR3 sequences, roughly 15% seen once. The sequencing sample was made of peripheral blood. These receptors all stem from an adult woman with stable Graves' hyperthyroidism.

The table lists this clonotype with a few counts. The V call is TRBV5-1, the J call TRBJ1-2; D gene unclear. The CDR3 loop spans 14 amino acids. V was pared by 0 bases and J by 0 bases, with 6 bases between. Germline V gene data show CDR1 as SGHRS and CDR2 as YFSETQ. The CDR3 nucleotides are TGCGCCAGCAGCTTGGGGATATCTAACTATGGCTACACCTTC. Translated: CASSLGISNYGYTF.

This clonotype was observed at least ten times. This sequence joins TRBV15 and TRBJ1-5; D call uncertain. The CDR3 spans 16 residues. The V end lost 0 bases, the J end lost 6 bases, and 15 bases lay between the germline ends. Germline V gives CDR1 LNHNV, CDR2 YYDKDF (reference sequence). CDR3 nucleotide sequence: TGTGCCACCAGCAGAGATGGAGAGGGTTACAGTCAGCCCCAGCATTTT. Its protein is CATSRDGEGYSQPQHF.

V is TRBV11-3 and J is TRBJ1-1, with D uncertain. Deletions cut 1 base from V and 6 bases from J, with 9 bases between. This CDR3 has 13 amino acids. Germline CDR1 and CDR2: SGHNT and YENEEA. CDR3 bases: TGTGCCAGCAGCTTAGTCTCGGACTCTGAAGCTTTCTTT. Translating it yields CASSLVSDSEAFF.

This clonotype was seen many times. The chain has TRBV25-1 and TRBJ1-1; D remains ambiguous. The CDR3 runs 14 residues. Germline V gene data show CDR1 as MGHDK and CDR2 as SYGVNS. Between the trimmed V and J ends, which lost 3 bases and 3 bases, there was a span of 11 bases. The CDR3 coding sequence is TGTGCCAGCAGTGAGGCAGATCTTGACACTGAAGCTTTCTTT. Translation gives CASSEADLDTEAFF.

Many counts were recorded for this clonotype. CDR3 loop: CASSYGTGTVGTQYF. DNA for the CDR3: TGTGCCAGCAGTTACGGGACAGGCACGGTCGGGACCCAGTACTTC. This chain links TRBV6-5 with TRBJ2-5; TRBD1 aligns across 8 bases. CDR1 and CDR2 from the germline V gene are MNHEY and SVGAGI. The V and J ends lost 2 bases and 7 bases, in that order; junction bases with no gene match: 9. The CDR3 has 15 residues.

The CDR3 sequence: CASRGLAKNIQYF. CDR3 DNA sequence: TGTGCCAGCAGAGGTTTAGCCAAAAACATTCAGTACTTC. V is TRBV2 and J is TRBJ2-4, with D unclear. This CDR3 spans 13 amino acids. V lost 6 bases to trimming and J lost 0 bases, with 6 bases between them. Per germline, CDR1 SNHLY and CDR2 FYNNEI.

The chain combines TRBV12-5 with TRBJ2-5, with D maybe TRBD1 (6 bases). Deletions cut 8 bases from V and 1 base from J, with 8 bases between. CDR3 size: 12 residues. From germline, CDR1 is LGHNT and CDR2 FRNRAP. This CDR3 reads CASRGIQETQYF. The CDR3 coding sequence is TGTGCTAGTAGGGGGATCCAAGAGACCCAGTACTTC.